A selection of T cell receptor beta chains follows, all from one sample in a study of blood T cell repertoires in COVID-19. Libraries were prepared by immunoSEQ multiplex PCR; TCRdb keeps only in-frame clonotypes and omits some of them. The table includes more than 300,000 clones, about nine tenths detected once. Sample: peripheral blood. Receptors were obtained from a woman between 50 and 59 years old with COVID-19, enrolled during active disease. Each CDR3 is given with its conserved first and last residue. A D gene is named only where the DNA matches it firmly. Size values are once, few and many counts, or a class for expanded clones, and some rows have none.

>TRBJ1-1|TRBD1|NA|TRBV27
TGTGCCAGCAGTTTAGAGACAGGGGGCCCCCCGAACACTGAAGCTTTCTTT
CASSLETGGPPNTEAFF
>TRBJ2-1|TRBD1|NA|TRBV4-1
TGCGCCAGCAGCCAAGAGTTGGCAGGGGGCTCCTACAATGAGCAGTTCTTC
CASSQELAGGSYNEQFF
>TRBJ2-1|TRBD2|NA|TRBV4-1
TGCGCCAGCAGCCCCCTAGCGGGAGGGCCTATTGAGCAGTTCTTC
CASSPLAGGPIEQFF
>TRBJ2-3|NA|NA|TRBV9
TGTGCCAGCAGCGTAAGCCCGAGCACAGATACGCAGTATTTT
CASSVSPSTDTQYF
>TRBJ1-2|NA|NA|TRBV7-3
TGTGCCAGCAGCCCAACGAGGGTTGACTACACCTTC
CASSPTRVDYTF
>TRBJ1-4|TRBD1|few|TRBV7-8
TGTGCCAGCAGCAGCGGGACAGGGGGGGAAAAACTGTTTTTT
CASSSGTGGEKLFF
>TRBJ2-3|NA|NA|TRBV6-5
TGTGCCAGCAGCAGGAGGGAGATGGATACGCAGTATTTT
CASSRREMDTQYF
>TRBJ2-1|NA|NA|TRBV6-5
TGTGCCAGCAGTTACTCCGGAAGCTTCCCCGGGAAGCAGTTCTTC
CASSYSGSFPGKQFF
>TRBJ1-6|TRBD1|NA|TRBV5-8
TGTGCCAGCAGCGCATACCCGGGACAGGGTATTTCACCCCTCCACTTT
CASSAYPGQGISPLHF
>TRBJ2-3|NA|NA|TRBV14
TGTGCCAGCAGCCAGGGTAGGGTGGGAGTCGGAAATACGCAGTATTTT
CASSQGRVGVGNTQYF
>TRBJ1-4|NA|once|TRBV19
TGTGCCAGTAGTATTCTCGGACAATCTGGAACTAATGAAAAACTGTTTTTT
CASSILGQSGTNEKLFF
>TRBJ1-2|NA|few|TRBV30
TGTGCCTGGAGTGTACAACAGCCTCTTGGCTACACCTTC
CAWSVQQPLGYTF
>TRBJ2-1|TRBD2|once|TRBV28
TGTGCCACCGCGGGAGGGGGTAGGACTGAGCAGTTCTTC
CATAGGGRTEQFF
>TRBJ1-5|NA|NA|TRBV29-1
TGCAGCGTTCGATCCGGGGGGCCCCAGCATTTT
CSVRSGGPQHF
>TRBJ2-1|NA|NA|TRBV7-9
TGTGCCAGCAGCTTAGGGGCGGGGACCTACAATGAGCAGTTCTTC
CASSLGAGTYNEQFF
>TRBJ2-7|NA|few|TRBV29-1
TGCAGCGCCTCCTTACAGGTAGGCTACGAGCAGTACTTC
CSASLQVGYEQYF
>TRBJ1-4|TRBD1|few|TRBV4-1
TGCGCCAGCAGACCAGACCCTCGACAGGGCGATAATGAAAAACTGTTTTTT
CASRPDPRQGDNEKLFF
>TRBJ1-1|TRBD1|NA|TRBV2
TGTGCCAGCAGTAAGGACAGGGGGCAATCTGAAGCTTTCTTT
CASSKDRGQSEAFF
>TRBJ2-2|NA|NA|TRBV6-2/TRBV6-3
TGTGCCAGCAGTTACTCGAACCTCTACTTTTCCGGGGAGCTGTTTTTT
CASSYSNLYFSGELFF
>TRBJ2-2|NA|NA|TRBV7-8
TGTGCCAGCAGCCGACAAGTTCTAGCCAACACCGGGGAGCTGTTTTTT
CASSRQVLANTGELFF
>TRBJ2-2|TRBD2|NA|TRBV10-3
TGTGCCATCTCGGGACTAGCGGGAGGGGTGCTGTTTTTT
CAISGLAGGVLFF
>TRBJ1-2|TRBD1|NA|TRBV6-5
TGTGCCAGCAGGGACAGGGGCGGAGCTAACTATGGCTACACCTTC
CASRDRGGANYGYTF
>TRBJ2-7|NA|NA|TRBV11-3
TGTGCCAGCAGACGGAGGGGAGCCTACGAGCAGTACTTC
CASRRRGAYEQYF
>TRBJ1-3|TRBD1|NA|TRBV18
TGTGCCAGCTCACCATCTATAGTGACAGGGGCTTTATCTGGAAACACCATATATTTT
CASSPSIVTGALSGNTIYF
>TRBJ2-7|TRBD1|NA|TRBV5-1
TGCGCCAGCAGTTCTCGGACAGGAAAGGGCAACGAGCAGTACTTC
CASSSRTGKGNEQYF
>TRBJ2-1|NA|once|TRBV7-3
TGTGCCAGCAGCTTAACCGCCTACAATGAGCAGTTCTTC
CASSLTAYNEQFF
>TRBJ2-5|TRBD2|NA|TRBV18
TGTGCCAGCTCAAGACTAGCGGGAGGGGTAGAAGAGACCCAGTACTTC
CASSRLAGGVEETQYF
>TRBJ2-1|TRBD2|NA|TRBV6-6
TGTGCCAGCAGTTACCTAGCGGGGGCCTACAATGAGCAGTTCTTC
CASSYLAGAYNEQFF
>TRBJ2-7|TRBD2|NA|TRBV18
TGTGCCAGCTCACCTGGACTAGCGGGAGGTGGCGAGCAGTACTTC
CASSPGLAGGGEQYF
>TRBJ1-6|NA|few|TRBV7-2
TGTGCCAGCCTCAGACAATCCTCATTCACCTCCTATAATTCACCCCTCCACTTT
CASLRQSSFTSYNSPLHF
>TRBJ2-3|NA|once|TRBV12-3/TRBV12-4
TGTGCCAGCAGTTTATTTGACTCAGATACGCAGTATTTT
CASSLFDSDTQYF
>TRBJ2-1|TRBD1|NA|TRBV11-2
TGTGCCAGCAGCACATCGACAGGGATCAATGAGCAGTTCTTC
CASSTSTGINEQFF
>TRBJ2-3|TRBD2|NA|TRBV3-1/TRBV3-2
TGTGCCAGCAGCCCCCAACATCCGGGACTAGCGGGAGGCCGAGATACGCAGTATTTT
CASSPQHPGLAGGRDTQYF
>TRBJ1-6|NA|NA|TRBV30
TGTGCCGGATCCGTGAGCTCTGGGCCCAATTCACCCCTCCACTTT
CAGSVSSGPNSPLHF
>TRBJ2-1|NA|NA|TRBV7-2
TGTGCCAGCAGCACCCAGTGGACAGTGTACAATGAGCAGTTCTTC
CASSTQWTVYNEQFF
>TRBJ2-3|TRBD2|NA|TRBV30
TGTGCCTGGAGGCCAATAGCGGGATTTCCCACCACAGATACGCAGTATTTT
CAWRPIAGFPTTDTQYF
>TRBJ2-7|TRBD2|NA|TRBV29-1
TGCAGCGTTGAAGATGTCCTAGCGGGATCCTACGAGCAGTACTTC
CSVEDVLAGSYEQYF
>TRBJ1-4|NA|NA|TRBV7-9
TGTGCCAGCAGCTCTAACGCCAGGGCAACTAATGAAAAACTGTTTTTT
CASSSNARATNEKLFF
>TRBJ2-2|NA|NA|TRBV3-1/TRBV3-2
TGTGCCAGCAGCCCAAGACAAGTGAACACCGGGGAGCTGTTTTTT
CASSPRQVNTGELFF
>TRBJ1-1|TRBD1|NA|TRBV19
TGTGCCAGTAAACCCCCCGGACAGGGGCCCAGGGCCACTGAAGCTTTCTTT
CASKPPGQGPRATEAFF
>TRBJ1-4|NA|NA|TRBV30
TGTGCCTGGAGGGCAAATGAAAAACTGTTTTTT
CAWRANEKLFF